Below are 26 T cell receptor beta chains sequenced from a single sample in a study of cytomegalovirus exposure and HLA in healthy donors. The PCR was carried out with 60 Vbeta primers and 13 Jbeta primers. The data were produced by immunoSEQ multiplex PCR, yet TCRdb's version contains in-frame clones alone and is incomplete. The sample records 60,000 or so clones, around 85% being singletons. Material: PBMCs. Every receptor here comes from a middle-aged man in good health and CMV-seronegative.

The chain recombines TRBV10-3 with TRBJ1-5; D is ambiguous. The CDR3 sequence is 13 residues long. Germline V gives CDR1 ENHRY, CDR2 SYGVKD. V lost 0 bases and J lost 6, with 6 bases in between. CDR3: CAISESIGQPQHF. CDR3 bases: TGTGCCATCAGTGAGTCGATCGGTCAGCCCCAGCATTTT.

The rearrangement links TRBV2 to TRBJ2-2, with 9 bases that match TRBD2. This CDR3 contains 17 residues. The V and J ends lost 6 bases and 2 bases, in that order; junction bases with no gene match: 10. Germline V gene sequence: CDR1 SNHLY, CDR2 FYNNEI. The chain's CDR3 is CASRGEAGGRNTGELFF. DNA for the CDR3: TGTGCCAGCAGGGGGGAAGCGGGGGGCCGAAACACCGGGGAGCTGTTTTTT.

This chain connects TRBV19 to TRBJ1-2; possibly TRBD1 for D (5 bases). The CDR3 extends over 16 amino acids. Trimming took 5 bases from V and 4 from J, leaving 20 bases between them. CDR1 LNHDA and CDR2 SQIVND come from the germline V gene (reference sequence). CDR3: CASSATVRVTAYGYTF. The CDR3 DNA is TGTGCCAGTAGTGCAACCGTCAGGGTGACTGCCTATGGCTACACCTTC.

The CDR3 coding sequence is TGTGCCAGCAGTGACACTTTAAAGAGCTCCTATAATTCACCCCTCCACTTT. Its protein is CASSDTLKSSYNSPLHF. This chain links TRBV25-1 with TRBJ1-6; D is uncertain. The germline CDR1 and CDR2 sequences are MGHDK and SYGVNS. CDR3 length equals 17 residues. Trimming stripped 3 bases from V and 0 bases from J, with 12 bases between. Based on the CDR3 plus reference TRBV25-1 and TRBJ1-6, the full variable domain is EADIYQTPRYLVIGTGKKITLECSQTMGHDKMYWYQQDPGMELHLIHYSYGVNSTEKGDLSSESTVSRIRTEHFPLTLESARPSHTSQYLCASSDTLKSSYNSPLHFGNGTRLTVT.

J is TRBJ1-4 and V is TRBV5-1; 9 positions agree with TRBD1. Germline V gene data show CDR1 as SGHRS and CDR2 as YFSETQ. The J segment lost 0 bases and the V segment lost 0 bases, leaving 3 bases of the junction unmatched. The CDR3 has 17 amino acids. The CDR3: CASSLEGTGTTNEKLFF. The CDR3 nucleotides read TGCGCCAGCAGCTTGGAGGGGACAGGGACAACTAATGAAAAACTGTTTTTT.

The chain has TRBV4-3 and TRBJ2-7, with 8 nucleotides matching TRBD1. The ends lost 3 bases at V and 4 bases at J; junction bases unmatched: 8. CDR3 length: 15 amino acids. The germline V gene encodes CDR1 LGHNA and CDR2 YSLEER. This CDR3 reads CASSQARTGWYEQYF. In DNA, the CDR3 is TGCGCCAGCAGCCAGGCCCGGACAGGGTGGTACGAGCAGTACTTC.

This chain uses TRBV9 with TRBJ2-3, with D perhaps TRBD1 (6 bases). Germline CDR1 is SGDLS and CDR2 is YYNGEE. CDR3 length: 13 residues. The germline V and J ends were trimmed by 5 bases and 2 bases, with 9 bases remaining between them. The CDR3 loop reads CASRGAVTDTQYF. CDR3 nucleotides: TGTGCCAGCAGGGGGGCTGTCACAGATACGCAGTATTTT.

CDR3 nucleotide sequence: TGTGCCAGCAGCCGACTAGCGGGGGGCACAGATACGCAGTATTTT. Amino acids: CASSRLAGGTDTQYF. The chain employs TRBV11-2 and TRBJ2-3; 12 bases agree with TRBD2. Germline CDR1 and CDR2: SGHAT and FQNNGV. The junction had 1 base not matched to a gene; V was cut back by 5 bases and J by 1 base. The CDR3 covers 15 residues.

The V call is TRBV19, the J call TRBJ2-3; 7 nucleotides agree with TRBD1. The CDR3 is 15 amino acids. Trimming at V came to 4 bases and at J to 6 bases, leaving 10 bases not matched to a gene. Germline-derived CDR1 and CDR2 are LNHDA and SQIVND (reference sequence). For the CDR3, the DNA is TGTGCCAGTAGTAGATGGACAGGCGGCGGGGATACGCAGTATTTT. It translates to CASSRWTGGGDTQYF.

The V gene is TRBV5-6, the J gene TRBJ2-7; TRBD1 matches at 7 bases. The germline V gene encodes CDR1 SGHDT and CDR2 YYEEEE. Trimming at V came to 0 bases and at J to 4 bases, leaving 13 bases not matched to a gene. This CDR3 contains 17 residues. The CDR3 reads CASSLGPLRQGRYEQYV. In DNA, the CDR3 is TGTGCCAGCAGCTTGGGACCCTTGAGACAGGGTCGGTACGAGCAGTACGTC.

This sequence joins TRBV19 and TRBJ1-5, with D uncertain. This CDR3 has 15 amino acids. Germline loops: CDR1 LNHDA, CDR2 SQIVND (reference sequence). V was clipped by 3 bases and J by 3 bases, with 12 bases between them. The CDR3, as DNA: TGTGCCAGTAGTATTCTGGCGGCCGACAATCAGCCCCAGCATTTT. Protein product: CASSILAADNQPQHF.

A single count supports this clone. This chain joins TRBV7-2 and TRBJ2-3; TRBD1 aligns across 7 bases. The CDR3 sequence is 15 residues long. The J segment lost 2 bases and the V segment lost 4 bases, leaving 6 bases of the junction unmatched. Per germline, CDR1 SGHTA and CDR2 FQGNSA. The chain's CDR3 is CASSSRQGPTDTQYF. The CDR3 DNA reads TGTGCCAGCAGCTCACGACAGGGCCCCACAGATACGCAGTATTTT.

The chain employs TRBV7-2 and TRBJ1-6; TRBD1 aligns across 8 bases. This CDR3 region has 16 residues. Looked up from germline, CDR1 is SGHTA and CDR2 is FQGNSA. V was clipped by 5 bases and J by 4 bases; unmatched bases: 7. The DNA for the CDR3 is TGTGCCAGCAGCCCTACCTGGGACAGGTATAATTCACCCCTCCACTTT. It translates to CASSPTWDRYNSPLHF.

V and J are TRBV7-9 and TRBJ1-2, with D perhaps TRBD1 (5 bases). V lost 2 bases to trimming and J lost 2 bases, with 15 bases between them. Per germline, CDR1 SEHNR and CDR2 FQNEAQ (reference sequence). This CDR3 contains 16 residues. CDR3 DNA sequence: TGTGCCAGCAGCTTATTTTCTAGGGGATCCAACTATGGCTACACCTTC. Its translation: CASSLFSRGSNYGYTF.

The chain recombines TRBV21-1 with TRBJ1-5. TRBV21-1 is assigned pseudogene status. The CDR3 runs 13 residues. The CDR3 nucleotides read TGTGCCAGCCTTAGTGTAATCAATCAGCCCCAGCATTTT. Translating gives CASLSVINQPQHF.

The V gene is TRBV7-9, the J gene TRBJ1-6; D gene uncertain. Germline V gene lookup returns CDR1 SEHNR and CDR2 FQNEAQ (reference sequence). CDR3 length: 15 residues. The V and J ends lost 5 bases and 7 bases respectively, with 15 bases between them. CDR3 DNA sequence: TGTGCCAGCAGCACTAACCGGGTCCCAAATTCACCCCTCCACTTT. Encoded protein: CASSTNRVPNSPLHF.

The chain is built from TRBV10-3 and TRBJ1-1, with 10 bases that match TRBD1. With 0 bases clipped from V and 3 bases from J, the junction kept 10 bases outside the gene matches. In germline, CDR1 is ENHRY, CDR2 SYGVKD. CDR3 length: 18 amino acids. CDR3 DNA sequence: TGTGCCATCAGTGAGTCGACAGGGGGCGGGTCGCGGGACACTGAAGCTTTCTTT. Its translation: CAISESTGGGSRDTEAFF.

The chain links TRBV4-3 to TRBJ1-1, with 8 bases aligning to TRBD1. The V and J ends lost 5 bases and 5 bases, in that order; junction bases with no gene match: 7. Germline V gene sequence: CDR1 LGHNA, CDR2 YSLEER. The CDR3 consists of 14 residues. The CDR3 protein is CASSTVRGQTEAFF. In DNA form, the CDR3 reads TGCGCCAGCAGCACTGTCAGGGGGCAAACTGAAGCTTTCTTT.

The rearrangement joins TRBV19 to TRBJ1-1; D is unresolved. V lost 8 bases, J lost 1 base, and 5 bases lay in between. The CDR3 totals 11 residues. Germline lookup yields CDR1 LNHDA and CDR2 SQIVND (reference sequence). CDR3 sequence reads: CASRGNTEAFF. The CDR3 coding sequence is TGTGCCAGTCGGGGGAACACTGAAGCTTTCTTT.

The V and J genes are TRBV7-2 and TRBJ1-6; 7 nucleotides line up with TRBD1. The germline CDR1 and CDR2 sequences are SGHTA and FQGNSA. The length of the CDR3 is 15 residues. V lost 1 base to trimming and J lost 7 bases; unmatched junction nucleotides: 4. CDR3 coding DNA: TGTGCCAGCAGCTTAGTTGGAGGGGGCAATTCACCCCTCCACTTT. Amino acids: CASSLVGGGNSPLHF.

The chain joins TRBV28 to TRBJ2-7; D possibly corresponds to TRBD1 (5 bases). This CDR3 has 15 amino acids. V lost 8 bases to trimming and J lost 3 bases, with 20 bases between them. CDR1 and CDR2 (germline): MDHEN, SYDVKM. The CDR3 spells CASYSPKGRVYEQYF. As DNA, the CDR3 is TGTGCCAGCTATAGCCCTAAGGGCAGGGTCTACGAGCAGTACTTC.

This chain uses TRBV7-3 with TRBJ2-2, with unresolved D. This CDR3 spans 13 amino acids. Germline V gene sequence: CDR1 SGHTA, CDR2 FQGTGA. V lost 4 bases and J lost 7, with 10 bases in between. The CDR3 nucleotides are TGTGCCAGCAGCTCCCCGGGTGTCGGGGAGCTGTTTTTT. This gives the protein CASSSPGVGELFF.

This chain uses TRBV28 with TRBJ2-1, with 14 nucleotides matching TRBD2. CDR1 is MDHEN and CDR2 is SYDVKM in the germline V gene. V lost 5 bases to trimming and J lost 6 bases; unmatched junction nucleotides: 12. This CDR3 contains 18 residues. CDR3 DNA sequence: TGTGCCAGCAGTGCCTACAGACTAGCGGGGGGGCCGGCCAATGAGCAGTTCTTC. This gives the protein CASSAYRLAGGPANEQFF. The full variable domain, its missing parts supplied by reference TRBV28 and TRBJ2-1, is DVKVTQSSRYLVKRTGEKVFLECVQDMDHENMFWYRQDPGLGLRLIYFSYDVKMKEKGDIPEGYSVSREKKERFSLILESASTNQTSMYLCASSAYRLAGGPANEQFFGPGTRLTVL.

This clone came up a few times. The rearrangement joins TRBV29-1 to TRBJ2-3; D gene unclear. Trimming removed 6 bases at V and 8 bases at J, with 12 bases between. Germline V gene data show CDR1 as SQVTM and CDR2 as ANQGSEA. There are 11 residues in the CDR3. CDR3 bases: TGCAGCGTCCCCCATTCGGGTACGCAGTATTTT. As protein: CSVPHSGTQYF.

The chain is built from TRBV13 and TRBJ1-6; 7 bases map to TRBD1. Trimming removed 0 bases from V and 6 bases from J; junction bases left unmatched: 5. The CDR3 covers 16 residues. Looked up from germline, CDR1 is PRHDT and CDR2 is FYEKMQ (reference sequence). The CDR3 is CASSLGNRGPNSPLHF. The CDR3 nucleotides are TGTGCCAGCAGCTTAGGAAACAGGGGTCCTAATTCACCCCTCCACTTT.

Here the CDR3 reads CSASGGYPNTGELFF. In nucleotides, the CDR3 is TGCAGCGCCAGCGGAGGGTACCCAAACACCGGGGAGCTGTTTTTT. The genes are TRBV29-1 and TRBJ2-2; D possibly corresponds to TRBD2 (6 bases). There are 15 residues in the CDR3. Germline V gene sequence: CDR1 SQVTM, CDR2 ANQGSEA. Trimming cost V 7 bases and J 2 bases, with 17 bases left between them.